This T cell receptor (beta chain) was profiled in a study of regulatory T cells in long-lasting Graves disease. General study findings and limits: What was studied was peripheral blood only, and not thyroid tissue.

The authors built TCR beta libraries using iRepertoire HTBI primers and Arm-PCR of CDR3 regions. TCRdb recomputed calls from the multiplex PCR reads with MiXCR, one row per CDR3 protein. Of fewer than 550,000 distinct CDR3 sequences listed, about 16% are singletons. In regard to this clonotype: The antigen is not known.

Germline loops: CDR1 SGDLS, CDR2 YYNGEE. Trimming cost V 0 bases and J 0 bases, with 16 bases left between them. This CDR3 comprises 17 residues. Regarding time point: newly diagnosed GD, antithyroid drugs for less than 3 months. RNA extracted from PBMCs served as the sequencing template. Diagnosis followed American Thyroid Association guidelines for Graves' disease. From an endocrinology department in Xi'an, China, came the patients. These data were likewise used in another study, on T cells in Graves' hyperthyroidism and ophthalmopathy.

The gene calls are TRBV9 and TRBJ2-7, with D tentatively TRBD2 (5 bases). This TCR came from a woman aged 40-60 years with Graves disease. This material consisted of peripheral blood mononuclear cells (PBMCs), taken at new diagnosis, from a patient treated with antithyroid drugs. The chain's CDR3 is CASSVVATDLGSYEQYF. The CDR3 DNA reads as TGTGCCAGCAGCGTAGTGGCCACGGACTTAGGCTCCTACGAGCAGTACTTC.